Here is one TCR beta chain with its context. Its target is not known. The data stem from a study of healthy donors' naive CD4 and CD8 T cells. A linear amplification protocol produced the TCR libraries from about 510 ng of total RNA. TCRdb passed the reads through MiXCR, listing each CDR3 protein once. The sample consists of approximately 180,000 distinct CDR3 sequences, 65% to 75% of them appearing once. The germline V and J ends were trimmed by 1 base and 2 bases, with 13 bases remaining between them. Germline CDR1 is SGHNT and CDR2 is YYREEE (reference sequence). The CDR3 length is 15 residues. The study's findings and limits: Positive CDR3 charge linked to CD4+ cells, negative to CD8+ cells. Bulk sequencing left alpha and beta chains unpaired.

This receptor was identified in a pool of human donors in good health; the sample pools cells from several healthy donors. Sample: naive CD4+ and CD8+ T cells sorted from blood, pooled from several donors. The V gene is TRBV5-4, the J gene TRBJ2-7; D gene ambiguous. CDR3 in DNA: TGTGCCAGCAGCTTGTCGACCTCAAGTGCCTACGAGCAGTACTTC. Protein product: CASSLSTSSAYEQYF.